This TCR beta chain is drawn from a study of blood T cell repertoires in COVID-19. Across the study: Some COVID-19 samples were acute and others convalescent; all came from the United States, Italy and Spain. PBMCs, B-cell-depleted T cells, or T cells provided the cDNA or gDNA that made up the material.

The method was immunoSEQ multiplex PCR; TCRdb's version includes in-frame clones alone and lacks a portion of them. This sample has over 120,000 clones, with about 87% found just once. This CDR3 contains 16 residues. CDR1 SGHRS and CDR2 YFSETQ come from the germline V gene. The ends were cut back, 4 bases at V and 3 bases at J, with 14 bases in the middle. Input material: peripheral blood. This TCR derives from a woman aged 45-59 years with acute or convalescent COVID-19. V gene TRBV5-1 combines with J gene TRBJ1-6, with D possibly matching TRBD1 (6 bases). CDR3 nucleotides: TGCGCCAGCAGCCGGACAGTAGGAGACTATAATTCACCCCTCCACTTT. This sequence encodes CASSRTVGDYNSPLHF.